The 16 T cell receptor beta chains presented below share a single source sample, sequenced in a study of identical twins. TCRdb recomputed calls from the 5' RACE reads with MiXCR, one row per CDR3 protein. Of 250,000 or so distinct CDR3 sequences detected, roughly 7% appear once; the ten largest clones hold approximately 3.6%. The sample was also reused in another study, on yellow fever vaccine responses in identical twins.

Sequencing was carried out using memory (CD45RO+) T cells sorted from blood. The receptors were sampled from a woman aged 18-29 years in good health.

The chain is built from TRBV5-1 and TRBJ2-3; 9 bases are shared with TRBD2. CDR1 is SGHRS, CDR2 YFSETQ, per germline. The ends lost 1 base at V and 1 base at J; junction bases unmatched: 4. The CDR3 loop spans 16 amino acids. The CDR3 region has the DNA TGCGCCAGCAGCTTGCCTAGCGGGATGGGCACAGATACGCAGTATTTT. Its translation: CASSLPSGMGTDTQYF.

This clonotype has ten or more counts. The CDR3 is CASSLEGTRASGANVLTF. For the CDR3, the DNA is TGCGCCAGCAGCTTGGAGGGGACACGAGCTTCTGGGGCCAACGTCCTGACTTTC. V and J are TRBV5-1 and TRBJ2-6; the D gene is possibly TRBD1 (6 bases). This CDR3 is built from 18 residues. V was clipped by 0 bases and J by 1 base, with 14 bases between them. Germline V gives CDR1 SGHRS, CDR2 YFSETQ.

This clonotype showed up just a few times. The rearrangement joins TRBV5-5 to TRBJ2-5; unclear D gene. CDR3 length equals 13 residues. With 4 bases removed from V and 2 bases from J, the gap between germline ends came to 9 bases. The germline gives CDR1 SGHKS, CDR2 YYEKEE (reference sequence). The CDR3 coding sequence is TGTGCCAGCAGCCCGAGTAGGCAAGAGACCCAGTACTTC. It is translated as CASSPSRQETQYF.

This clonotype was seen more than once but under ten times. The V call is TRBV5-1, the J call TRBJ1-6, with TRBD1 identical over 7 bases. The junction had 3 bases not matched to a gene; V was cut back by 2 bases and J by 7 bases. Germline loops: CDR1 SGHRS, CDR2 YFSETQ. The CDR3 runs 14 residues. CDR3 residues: CASSFEQGNSPLHF. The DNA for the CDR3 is TGCGCCAGCAGCTTTGAACAGGGGAATTCACCCCTCCACTTT. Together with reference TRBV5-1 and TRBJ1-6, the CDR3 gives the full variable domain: KAGVTQTPRYLIKTRGQQVTLSCSPISGHRSVSWYQQTPGQGLQFLFEYFSETQRNKGNFPGRFSGRQFSNSRSEMNVSTLELGDSALYLCASSFEQGNSPLHFGNGTRLTVT.

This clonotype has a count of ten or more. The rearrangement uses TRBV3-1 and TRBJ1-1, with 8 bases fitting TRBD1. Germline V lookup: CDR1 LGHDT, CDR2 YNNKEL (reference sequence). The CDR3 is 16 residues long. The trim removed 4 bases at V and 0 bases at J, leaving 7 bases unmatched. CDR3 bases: TGTGCCAGCAGCCGAGGACAGGGTCGCATGAACACTGAAGCTTTCTTT. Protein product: CASSRGQGRMNTEAFF.

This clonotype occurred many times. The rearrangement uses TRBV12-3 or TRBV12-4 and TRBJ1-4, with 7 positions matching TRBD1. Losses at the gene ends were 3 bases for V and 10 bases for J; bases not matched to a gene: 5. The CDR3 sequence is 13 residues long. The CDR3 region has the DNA TGTGCCAGCAGTTTGCAGGGGGGCAGAAAACTGTTTTTT. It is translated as CASSLQGGRKLFF.

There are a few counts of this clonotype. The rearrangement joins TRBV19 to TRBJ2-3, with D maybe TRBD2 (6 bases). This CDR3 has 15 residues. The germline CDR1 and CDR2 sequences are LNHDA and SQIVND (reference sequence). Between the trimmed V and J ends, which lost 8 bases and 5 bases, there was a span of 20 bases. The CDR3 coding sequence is TGTGCCAGTGCGGGACTCCAGGGTGATATAGATACGCAGTATTTT. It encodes CASAGLQGDIDTQYF.

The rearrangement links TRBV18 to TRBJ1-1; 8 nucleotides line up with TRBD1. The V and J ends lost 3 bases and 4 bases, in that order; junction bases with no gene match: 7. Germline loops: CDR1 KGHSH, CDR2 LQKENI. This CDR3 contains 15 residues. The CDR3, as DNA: TGTGCCAGCTCACCGGACAGGGCTTCGGTCACTGAAGCTTTCTTT. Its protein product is CASSPDRASVTEAFF.

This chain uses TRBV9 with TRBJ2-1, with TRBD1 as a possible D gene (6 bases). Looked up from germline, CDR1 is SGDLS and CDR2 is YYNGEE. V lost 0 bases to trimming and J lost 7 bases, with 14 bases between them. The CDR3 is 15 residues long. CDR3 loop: CASSVGGGVSNEQFF. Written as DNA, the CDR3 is TGTGCCAGCAGCGTAGGAGGGGGAGTGTCTAATGAGCAGTTCTTC. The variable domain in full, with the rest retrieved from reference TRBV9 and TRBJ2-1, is DSGVTQTPKHLITATGQRVTLRCSPRSGDLSVYWYQQSLDQGLQFLIQYYNGEERAKGNILERFSAQQFPDLHSELNLSSLELGDSALYFCASSVGGGVSNEQFFGPGTRLTVL.

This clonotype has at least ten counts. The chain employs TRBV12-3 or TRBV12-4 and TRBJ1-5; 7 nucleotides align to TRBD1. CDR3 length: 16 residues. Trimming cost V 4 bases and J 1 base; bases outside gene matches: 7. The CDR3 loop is CASSSKGQRSNQPQHF. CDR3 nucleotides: TGTGCCAGCAGTTCGAAGGGACAGAGGAGCAATCAGCCCCAGCATTTT.

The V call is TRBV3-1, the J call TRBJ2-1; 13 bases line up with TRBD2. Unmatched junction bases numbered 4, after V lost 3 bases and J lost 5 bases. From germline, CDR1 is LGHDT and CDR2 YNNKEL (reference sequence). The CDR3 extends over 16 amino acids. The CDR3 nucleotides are TGTGCCAGCAGCCAGGTTACTAGCGGGGGGGACAATGAGCAGTTCTTC. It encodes CASSQVTSGGDNEQFF.

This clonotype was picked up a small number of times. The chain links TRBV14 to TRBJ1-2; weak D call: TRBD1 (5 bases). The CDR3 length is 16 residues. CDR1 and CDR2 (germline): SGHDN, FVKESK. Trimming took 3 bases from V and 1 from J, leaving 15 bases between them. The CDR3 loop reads CASSQTRGRFNYGYTF. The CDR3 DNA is TGTGCCAGCAGCCAGACCCGGGGGAGATTTAACTATGGCTACACCTTC.

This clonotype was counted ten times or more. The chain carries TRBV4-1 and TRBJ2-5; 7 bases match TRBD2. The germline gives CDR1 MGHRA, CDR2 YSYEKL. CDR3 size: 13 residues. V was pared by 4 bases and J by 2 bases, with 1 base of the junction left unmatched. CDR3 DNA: TGCGCCAGCAGCCCGGGGGGTCAAGAGACCCAGTACTTC. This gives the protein CASSPGGQETQYF.

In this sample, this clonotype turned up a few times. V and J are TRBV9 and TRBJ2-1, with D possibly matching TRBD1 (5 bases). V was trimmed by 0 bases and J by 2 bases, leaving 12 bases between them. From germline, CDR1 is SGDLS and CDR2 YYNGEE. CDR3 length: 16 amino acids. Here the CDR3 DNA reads TGTGCCAGCAGCGTAGAGGCAGGGTGGACCTACAATGAGCAGTTCTTC. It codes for CASSVEAGWTYNEQFF.

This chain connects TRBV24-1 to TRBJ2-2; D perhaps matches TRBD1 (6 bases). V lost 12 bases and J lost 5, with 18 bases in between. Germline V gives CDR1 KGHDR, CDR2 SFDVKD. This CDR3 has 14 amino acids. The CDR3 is CAAGAGTPTGELFF. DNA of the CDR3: TGTGCCGCCGGCGCCGGGACACCAACCGGGGAGCTGTTTTTT.

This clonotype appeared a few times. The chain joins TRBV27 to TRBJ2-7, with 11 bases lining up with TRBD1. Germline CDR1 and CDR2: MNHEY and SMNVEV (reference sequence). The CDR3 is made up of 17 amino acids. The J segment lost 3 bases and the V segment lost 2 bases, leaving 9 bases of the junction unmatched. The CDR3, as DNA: TGTGCCAGCAGTTTAGCACCTGGACAGGGGGCTCACTACGAGCAGTACTTC. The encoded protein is CASSLAPGQGAHYEQYF.